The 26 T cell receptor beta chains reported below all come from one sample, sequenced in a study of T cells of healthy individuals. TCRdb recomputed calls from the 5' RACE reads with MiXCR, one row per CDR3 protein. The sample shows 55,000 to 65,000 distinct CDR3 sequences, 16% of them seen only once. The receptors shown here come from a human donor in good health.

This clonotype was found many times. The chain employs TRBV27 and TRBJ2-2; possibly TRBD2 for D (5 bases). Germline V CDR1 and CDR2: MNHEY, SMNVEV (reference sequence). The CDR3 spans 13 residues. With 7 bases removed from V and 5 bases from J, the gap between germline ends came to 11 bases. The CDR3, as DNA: TGTGCCAGCACCTCAACTAGGACCGGGGAGCTGTTTTTT. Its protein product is CASTSTRTGELFF.

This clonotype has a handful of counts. The CDR3 spells CASSEGRGQPQHF. As DNA, the CDR3 is TGCGCCAGCAGTGAGGGCCGGGGTCAGCCCCAGCATTTT. The rearrangement uses TRBV5-1 and TRBJ1-5, with D unresolved. The V gene's germline CDR1 is SGHRS and CDR2 YFSETQ. The length of the CDR3 is 13 residues. The ends were cut back, 5 bases at V and 6 bases at J, with 12 bases in the middle.

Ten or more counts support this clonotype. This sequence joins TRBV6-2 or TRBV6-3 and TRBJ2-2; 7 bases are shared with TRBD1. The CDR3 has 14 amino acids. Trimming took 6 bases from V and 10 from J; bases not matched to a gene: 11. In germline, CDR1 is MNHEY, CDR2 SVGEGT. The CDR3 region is CASREGGKIAELFF. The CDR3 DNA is TGTGCCAGCAGGGAAGGGGGCAAAATCGCGGAGCTGTTTTTT.

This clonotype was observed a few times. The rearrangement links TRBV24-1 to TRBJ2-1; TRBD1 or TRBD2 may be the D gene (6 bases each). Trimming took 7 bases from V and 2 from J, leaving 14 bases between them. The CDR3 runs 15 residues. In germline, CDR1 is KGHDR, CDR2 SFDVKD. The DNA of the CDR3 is TGTGCCACCAGAGATGAAGGGGGGCCCTACAATGAGCAGTTCTTC. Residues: CATRDEGGPYNEQFF.

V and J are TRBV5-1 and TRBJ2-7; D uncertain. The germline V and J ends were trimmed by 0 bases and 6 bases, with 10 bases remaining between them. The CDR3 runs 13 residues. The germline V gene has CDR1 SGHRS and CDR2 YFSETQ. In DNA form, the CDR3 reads TGCGCCAGCAGCTTGGGGCTTATATCCGAGCAGTACTTC. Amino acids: CASSLGLISEQYF. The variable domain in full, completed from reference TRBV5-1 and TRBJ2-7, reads KAGVTQTPRYLIKTRGQQVTLSCSPISGHRSVSWYQQTPGQGLQFLFEYFSETQRNKGNFPGRFSGRQFSNSRSEMNVSTLELGDSALYLCASSLGLISEQYFGPGTRLTVT.

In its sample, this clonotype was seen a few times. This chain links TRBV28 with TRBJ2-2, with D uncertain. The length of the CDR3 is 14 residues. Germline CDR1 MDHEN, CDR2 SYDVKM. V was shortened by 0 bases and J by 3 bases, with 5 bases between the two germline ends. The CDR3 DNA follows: TGTGCCAGCAGTTTATGGGCCGACACCGGGGAGCTGTTTTTT. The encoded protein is CASSLWADTGELFF.

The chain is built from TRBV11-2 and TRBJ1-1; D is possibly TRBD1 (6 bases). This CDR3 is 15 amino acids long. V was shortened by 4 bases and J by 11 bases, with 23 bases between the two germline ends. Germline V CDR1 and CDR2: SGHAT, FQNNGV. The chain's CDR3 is CASSSEGWGGAVAFF. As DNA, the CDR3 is TGTGCCAGCAGCTCAGAAGGTTGGGGGGGCGCTGTGGCTTTCTTT.

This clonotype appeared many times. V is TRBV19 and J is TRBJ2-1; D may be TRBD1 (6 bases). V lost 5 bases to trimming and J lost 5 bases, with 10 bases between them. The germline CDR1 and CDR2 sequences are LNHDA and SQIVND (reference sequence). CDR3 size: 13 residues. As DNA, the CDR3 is TGTGCCAGTAGTCCCTGGGGGCACAATGAGCAGTTCTTC. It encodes CASSPWGHNEQFF.

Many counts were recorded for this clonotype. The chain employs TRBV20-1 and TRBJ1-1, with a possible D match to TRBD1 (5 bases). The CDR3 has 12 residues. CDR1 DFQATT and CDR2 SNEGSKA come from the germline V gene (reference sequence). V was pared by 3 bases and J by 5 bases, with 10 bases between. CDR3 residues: CSASPGTTEAFF. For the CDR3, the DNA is TGCAGTGCTAGCCCTGGGACGACTGAAGCTTTCTTT.

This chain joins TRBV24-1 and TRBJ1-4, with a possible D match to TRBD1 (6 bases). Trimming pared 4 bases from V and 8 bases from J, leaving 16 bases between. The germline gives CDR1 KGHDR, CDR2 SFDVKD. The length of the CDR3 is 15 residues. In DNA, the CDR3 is TGTGCCACCAGTGAAGCCAGGGGCGAGGCAGAAAAACTGTTTTTT. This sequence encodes CATSEARGEAEKLFF.

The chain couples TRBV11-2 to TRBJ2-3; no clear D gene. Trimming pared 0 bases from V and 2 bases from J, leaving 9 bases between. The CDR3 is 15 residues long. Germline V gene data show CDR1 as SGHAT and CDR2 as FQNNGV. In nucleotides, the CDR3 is TGTGCCAGCAGCTTAGATCCACTTGACACAGATACGCAGTATTTT. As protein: CASSLDPLDTDTQYF.

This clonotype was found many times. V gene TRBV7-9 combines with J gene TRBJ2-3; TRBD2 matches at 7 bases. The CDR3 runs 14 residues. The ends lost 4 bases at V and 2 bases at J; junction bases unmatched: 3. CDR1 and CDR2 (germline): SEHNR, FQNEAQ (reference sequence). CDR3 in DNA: TGTGCCAGCAGCTCCCTAGCGGACACAGATACGCAGTATTTT. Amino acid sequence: CASSSLADTDTQYF. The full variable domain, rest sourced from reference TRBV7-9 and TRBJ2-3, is DTGVSQNPRHKITKRGQNVTFRCDPISEHNRLYWYRQTLGQGPEFLTYFQNEAQLEKSRLLSDRFSAERPKGSFSTLEIQRTEQGDSAMYLCASSSLADTDTQYFGPGTRLTVL.

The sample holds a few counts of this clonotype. CDR3 in amino acids: CAISALGQDQNYGYTF. CDR3 sequence (DNA): TGTGCCATCAGTGCCCTGGGACAGGATCAAAACTATGGCTACACCTTC. The V call is TRBV10-3, the J call TRBJ1-2; 8 bases are a match to TRBD1. This CDR3 is built from 16 residues. The germline V gene has CDR1 ENHRY and CDR2 SYGVKD. Trimming took 4 bases from V and 2 from J; bases not matched to a gene: 9.

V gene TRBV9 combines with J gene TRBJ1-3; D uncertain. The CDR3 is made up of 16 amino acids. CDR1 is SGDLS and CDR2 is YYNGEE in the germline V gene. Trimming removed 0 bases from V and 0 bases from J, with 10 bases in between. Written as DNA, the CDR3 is TGTGCCAGCAGCGTAGCTGTGGGGAGCTCTGGAAACACCATATATTTT. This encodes CASSVAVGSSGNTIYF.

This CDR3 is CASSLVASGGARQYF. As DNA, the CDR3 is TGTGCCAGCAGCTTAGTCGCTAGCGGGGGGGCTAGGCAGTACTTC. The chain uses TRBV11-2 and TRBJ2-7; 12 nucleotides match TRBD2. V shed 1 base, J shed 9 bases, and the junction held 7 bases outside the gene matches. This CDR3 has 15 residues. Germline V gene sequence: CDR1 SGHAT, CDR2 FQNNGV.

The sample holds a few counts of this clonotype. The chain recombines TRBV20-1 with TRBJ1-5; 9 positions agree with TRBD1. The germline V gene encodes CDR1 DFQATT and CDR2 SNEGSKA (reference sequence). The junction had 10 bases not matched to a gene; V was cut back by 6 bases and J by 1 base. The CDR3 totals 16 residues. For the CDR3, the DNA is TGCAGTGCAGCGAGAGACGGGACAGGGAGCAATCAGCCCCAGCATTTT. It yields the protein CSAARDGTGSNQPQHF.

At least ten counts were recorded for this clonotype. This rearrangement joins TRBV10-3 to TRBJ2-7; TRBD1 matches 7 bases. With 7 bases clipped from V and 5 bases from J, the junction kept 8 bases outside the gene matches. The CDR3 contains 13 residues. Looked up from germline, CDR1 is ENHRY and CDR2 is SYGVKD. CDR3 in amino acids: CAITPGQTDEQYF. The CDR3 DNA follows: TGTGCCATCACCCCGGGACAGACAGACGAGCAGTACTTC.

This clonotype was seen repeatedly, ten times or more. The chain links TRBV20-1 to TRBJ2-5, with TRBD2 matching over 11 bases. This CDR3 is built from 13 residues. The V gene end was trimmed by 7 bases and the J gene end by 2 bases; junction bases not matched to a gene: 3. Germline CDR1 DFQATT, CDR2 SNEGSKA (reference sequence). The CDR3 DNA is TGCAGTGTAGCGGGGGGGGGTCAAGAGACCCAGTACTTC. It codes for CSVAGGGQETQYF.

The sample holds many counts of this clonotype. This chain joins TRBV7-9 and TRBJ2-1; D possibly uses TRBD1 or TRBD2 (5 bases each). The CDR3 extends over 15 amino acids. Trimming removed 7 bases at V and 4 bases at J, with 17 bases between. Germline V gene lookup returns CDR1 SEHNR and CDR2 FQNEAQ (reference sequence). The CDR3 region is CASKPDEGPYNEQFF. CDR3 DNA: TGTGCCAGCAAACCCGACGAGGGGCCTTACAATGAGCAGTTCTTC.

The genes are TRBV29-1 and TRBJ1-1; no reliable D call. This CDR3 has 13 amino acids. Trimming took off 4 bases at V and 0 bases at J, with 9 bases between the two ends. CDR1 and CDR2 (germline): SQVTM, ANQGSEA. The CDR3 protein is CSVVEIMNTEAFF. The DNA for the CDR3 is TGCAGCGTTGTAGAGATCATGAACACTGAAGCTTTCTTT.

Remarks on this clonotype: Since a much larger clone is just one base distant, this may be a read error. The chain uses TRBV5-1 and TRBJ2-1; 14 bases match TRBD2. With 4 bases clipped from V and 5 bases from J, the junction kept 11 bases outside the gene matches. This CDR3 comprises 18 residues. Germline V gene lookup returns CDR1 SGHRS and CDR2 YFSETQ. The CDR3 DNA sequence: TGCGCCAGCAGCAAAGGGACTAGCGGGAGTGGGGTTCACAATGAGCAGTTCTTC. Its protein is CASSKGTSGSGVHNEQFF.

DNA of the CDR3: TGTGCCAGCAGTGTCACGGAACTTAACACTGAAGCTTTCTTT. It is translated as CASSVTELNTEAFF. This chain joins TRBV6-5 and TRBJ1-1; D unresolved. CDR3 size: 14 residues. Deletions cut 5 bases from V and 2 bases from J, with 12 bases between. Germline V lookup: CDR1 MNHEY, CDR2 SVGAGI.

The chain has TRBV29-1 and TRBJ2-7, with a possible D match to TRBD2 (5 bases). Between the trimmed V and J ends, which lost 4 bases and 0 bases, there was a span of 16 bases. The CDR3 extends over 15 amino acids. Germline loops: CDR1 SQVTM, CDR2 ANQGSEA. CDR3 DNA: TGCAGCGTTGTTGGAACGAGCGGTCCCTCCTACGAGCAGTACTTC. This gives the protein CSVVGTSGPSYEQYF.

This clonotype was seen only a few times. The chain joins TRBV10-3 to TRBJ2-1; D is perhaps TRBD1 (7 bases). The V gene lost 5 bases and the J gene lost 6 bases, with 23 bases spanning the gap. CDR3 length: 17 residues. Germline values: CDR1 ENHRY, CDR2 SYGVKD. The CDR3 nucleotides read TGTGCCATCAGTAGGAGGCAGGGGGGCCTTGGATCCAATGAGCAGTTCTTC. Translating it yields CAISRRQGGLGSNEQFF.

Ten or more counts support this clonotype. The CDR3 nucleotides are TGCAGTGCTAGAGATTTGGGGGGCCGAGAGACCCAGTACTTC. Translating gives CSARDLGGRETQYF. The chain recombines TRBV20-1 with TRBJ2-5; the D gene could be TRBD1 or TRBD2 (6 bases each). The CDR3 is 14 amino acids. Germline V lookup: CDR1 DFQATT, CDR2 SNEGSKA (reference sequence). V lost 0 bases and J lost 4, with 12 bases in between.

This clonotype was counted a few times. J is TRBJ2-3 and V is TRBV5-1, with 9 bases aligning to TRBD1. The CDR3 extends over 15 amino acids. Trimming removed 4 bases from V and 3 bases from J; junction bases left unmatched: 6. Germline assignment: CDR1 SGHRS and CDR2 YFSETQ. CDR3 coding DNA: TGCGCCAGCAGCGAGACAGGGGGGCCTACAGATACGCAGTATTTT. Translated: CASSETGGPTDTQYF.